The source of this T cell receptor (beta chain) is a study of T cells after yellow fever vaccination. Study summary: SMART-Seq v4 Ultra Low Input prepared the low-cell-number fractions. Broader study findings: Faster peaking, at day 5 versus 15, marked a secondary response that was weaker. A large majority of primary-vaccination clones showed up again after the booster (around 95% CD4, 75% to 90% CD8).

The germline gives CDR1 SGHRS, CDR2 YFSETQ. The CDR3 has 14 amino acids. The ends were cut back, 0 bases at V and 2 bases at J, with 7 bases in the middle. TCRdb called the 5' RACE reads again in MiXCR, with one record for every CDR3 protein. Of fewer than 450,000 distinct CDR3 sequences in the sample, around a tenth are singletons; the top ten hold roughly 18%. This clonotype was observed a few times. No antigen is known for it. The input for sequencing was PBMCs, taken on the day of the first yellow fever vaccination. This chain uses TRBV5-1 with TRBJ2-3, with D unresolved. The receptor was isolated from a man aged 18 to 30 who received the YFV17D yellow fever vaccine. DNA of the CDR3: TGCGCCAGCAGCTTGGTACCAGCCACAGATACGCAGTATTTT. Protein: CASSLVPATDTQYF.